This T cell receptor beta chain was recovered during a study of blood T cell repertoires in COVID-19. At the level of the study: T cells, B-cell-depleted T cells, or PBMCs supplied cDNA or gDNA.

Followed over time, Seattle patients had been enrolled while infection was active. J gave up 4 bases and V 3 bases, and 3 bases lay outside the gene matches. This CDR3 has 14 amino acids. Germline loops: CDR1 SGHTA, CDR2 FQGTGA. Sequencing used immunoSEQ multiplex PCR; TCRdb keeps in-frame clones, though not all of them. Of about 110,000 clones listed, about 79% are singletons. Material: peripheral blood. The chain combines TRBV7-3 with TRBJ2-1, with TRBD2 identical over 7 bases. This TCR was sampled from a man of 80 years or more with COVID-19, enrolled during active disease. CDR3 region: CASSLGGIYNEQFF. CDR3 DNA: TGTGCCAGCAGCTTGGGAGGGATATACAATGAGCAGTTCTTC.